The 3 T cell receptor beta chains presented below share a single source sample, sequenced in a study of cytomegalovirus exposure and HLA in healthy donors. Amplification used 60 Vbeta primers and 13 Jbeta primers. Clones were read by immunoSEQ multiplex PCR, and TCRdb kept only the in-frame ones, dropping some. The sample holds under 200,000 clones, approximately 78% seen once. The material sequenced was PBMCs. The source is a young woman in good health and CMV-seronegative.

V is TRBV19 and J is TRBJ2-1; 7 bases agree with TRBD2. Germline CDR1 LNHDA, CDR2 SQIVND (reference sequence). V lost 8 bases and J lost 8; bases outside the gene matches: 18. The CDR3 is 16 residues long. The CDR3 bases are TGTGCCAGTTACCCGTTCGGGACTACCGGCACCGATGAGCAGTTCTTC. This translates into CASYPFGTTGTDEQFF.

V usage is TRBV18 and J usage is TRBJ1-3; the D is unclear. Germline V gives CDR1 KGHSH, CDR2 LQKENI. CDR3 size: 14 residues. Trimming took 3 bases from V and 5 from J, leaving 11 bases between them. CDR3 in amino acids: CASSPPGDRNTIYF. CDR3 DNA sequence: TGTGCCAGCTCACCCCCCGGAGACCGAAACACCATATATTTT.

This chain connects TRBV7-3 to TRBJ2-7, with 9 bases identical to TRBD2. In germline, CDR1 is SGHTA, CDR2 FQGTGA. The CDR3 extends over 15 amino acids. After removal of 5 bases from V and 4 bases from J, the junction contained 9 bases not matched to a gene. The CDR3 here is CASSQSPSGVYEQYF. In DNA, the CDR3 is TGTGCCAGCAGCCAAAGCCCTAGCGGGGTATACGAGCAGTACTTC.